This record concerns one TCR beta chain sequence. This record belongs to a study of OX40 agonist ivuxolimab in advanced cancers. Assay used: immunoSEQ multiplex PCR; TCRdb lists only in-frame clones, some missing. The sample has 90,000 to 120,000 clones; more than 85% are singletons. The V end was cut by 3 bases, the J end by 10 bases, with 22 bases between. Germline CDR1 LNHDA, CDR2 SQIVND (reference sequence). The CDR3 is made up of 16 amino acids. The sample in question was CD4+ or CD8+ T cells sorted from blood, obtained in a trial of the OX40 agonist ivuxolimab. The receptor was isolated from an adult with an advanced solid tumor such as melanoma, head and neck, liver or kidney cancer. The chain has TRBV19 and TRBJ2-1; perhaps TRBD1 as D (6 bases). CDR3 sequence reads: CASSIRAGDPQWEQFF. CDR3 in DNA: TGTGCCAGTAGTATTAGGGCAGGGGACCCACAATGGGAGCAGTTCTTC. Full variable domain (missing parts from reference TRBV19 and TRBJ2-1): DGGITQSPKYLFRKEGQNVTLSCEQNLNHDAMYWYRQDPGQGLRLIYYSQIVNDFQKGDIAEGYSVSREKKESFPLTVTSAQKNPTAFYLCASSIRAGDPQWEQFFGPGTRLTVL.